Listed here are 31 T cell receptor beta chains from one sample, sequenced in a study of PD-1 blockade in classical Hodgkin lymphoma. After autologous stem cell transplantation all patients relapsed, and prior brentuximab vedotin exposure differed between cohorts. The method was immunoSEQ multiplex PCR; TCRdb's version includes in-frame clones alone and lacks a portion of them. The table shows 45,000 to 55,000 clones, with over 70% occurring only once. The material sequenced was peripheral blood mononuclear cells (PBMCs), taken at baseline. The receptors originated from a human donor with classical Hodgkin lymphoma.

The genes are TRBV4-3 and TRBJ1-1, with 7 bases identical to TRBD1. J gave up 3 bases and V 5 bases, and 6 bases lay outside the gene matches. Germline V CDR1 and CDR2: LGHNA, YSLEER. The CDR3 contains 14 residues. CDR3 nucleotides: TGCGCCAGCAGCTCCCACAGGGGTTACACTGAAGCTTTCTTT. Translated, it gives CASSSHRGYTEAFF.

This sequence joins TRBV7-8 and TRBJ1-2; a weak D match, TRBD1 (5 bases). Germline V lookup: CDR1 SGHVS, CDR2 FQNEAQ. This CDR3 is 12 amino acids long. Trimming took off 2 bases at V and 4 bases at J, with 5 bases between the two ends. The CDR3 protein is CASSLQGYGYTF. CDR3 DNA: TGTGCCAGCAGCTTACAGGGCTATGGCTACACCTTC.

The chain carries TRBV5-1 and TRBJ2-2, with 7 bases that match TRBD2. From germline, CDR1 is SGHRS and CDR2 YFSETQ. V shed 2 bases, J shed 0 bases, and the junction held 4 bases outside the gene matches. The CDR3 sequence is 16 residues long. Here the CDR3 DNA reads TGCGCCAGCAGCTTACCGGGAGGCACGAACACCGGGGAGCTGTTTTTT. Translation: CASSLPGGTNTGELFF. The variable domain in full, with the rest retrieved from reference TRBV5-1 and TRBJ2-2, is KAGVTQTPRYLIKTRGQQVTLSCSPISGHRSVSWYQQTPGQGLQFLFEYFSETQRNKGNFPGRFSGRQFSNSRSEMNVSTLELGDSALYLCASSLPGGTNTGELFFGEGSRLTVL.

The chain joins TRBV27 to TRBJ2-7; the match to TRBD1 covers 9 bases. J gave up 3 bases and V 3 bases, and 6 bases lay outside the gene matches. Germline assignment: CDR1 MNHEY and CDR2 SMNVEV (reference sequence). This CDR3 spans 15 amino acids. CDR3 DNA sequence: TGTGCCAGCAGTTTTATCGGACAGGGGAGCTACGAGCAGTACTTC. Translated: CASSFIGQGSYEQYF.

The chain joins TRBV27 to TRBJ2-1, with 8 bases identical to TRBD1. V lost 6 bases, J lost 4 bases, and 14 bases stayed unmatched. Germline V gene data show CDR1 as MNHEY and CDR2 as SMNVEV (reference sequence). The CDR3 is made up of 17 amino acids. The CDR3 DNA is TGTGCCAGCAGCCCCACCCCCGGGACAGGCCTTTACAATGAGCAGTTCTTC. Translating it yields CASSPTPGTGLYNEQFF.

V and J are TRBV2 and TRBJ2-5; D is unresolved. The CDR3 has 10 residues. In germline, CDR1 is SNHLY, CDR2 FYNNEI. V gave up 6 bases and J gave up 1 base, with 0 bases separating them. The CDR3 sequence: CASSQETQYF. CDR3 bases: TGTGCCAGCAGCCAAGAGACCCAGTACTTC.

The chain has TRBV5-4 and TRBJ2-7; tentative D call: TRBD2 (6 bases). The V gene's germline CDR1 is SGHNT and CDR2 YYREEE (reference sequence). V lost 4 bases and J lost 0, with 17 bases in between. This CDR3 comprises 16 residues. CDR3 DNA: TGTGCCAGCAGCCCATCCCCGGGACTTCCCTCCTACGAGCAGTACTTC. Its protein product is CASSPSPGLPSYEQYF.

CDR3 in DNA: TGTGCCAGCTGCCCGGGACAGGGCCCAGATACGCAGTATTTT. Encoded protein: CASCPGQGPDTQYF. The rearrangement uses TRBV18 and TRBJ2-3; TRBD1 matches 9 bases. CDR1 and CDR2 (germline): KGHSH, LQKENI. CDR3 length equals 14 residues. Unmatched junction bases numbered 6, after V lost 7 bases and J lost 4 bases.

The chain recombines TRBV11-3 with TRBJ2-1; D perhaps matches TRBD2 (6 bases). The V and J ends lost 6 bases and 8 bases respectively, with 23 bases between them. CDR3 length equals 16 residues. CDR1 SGHNT and CDR2 YENEEA come from the germline V gene. The CDR3 DNA sequence: TGTGCCAGCAGTCTGAGGCGGGATCCTGGGTGGGATGAGCAGTTCTTC. The encoded protein is CASSLRRDPGWDEQFF.

This clone was observed a handful of times. V and J are TRBV7-9 and TRBJ1-1, with 7 bases fitting TRBD1. From germline, CDR1 is SEHNR and CDR2 FQNEAQ (reference sequence). CDR3 length equals 12 residues. With V trimmed by 5 bases and J by 3 bases, 0 bases remained unmatched. CDR3 in DNA: TGTGCCAGCAGCACAGGGGACACTGAAGCTTTCTTT. Encoded protein: CASSTGDTEAFF.

The chain has TRBV7-2 and TRBJ2-1, with a tentative D call TRBD2 (5 bases). The CDR3 spans 17 residues. Trimming pared 6 bases from V and 3 bases from J, leaving 21 bases between. The germline V gene encodes CDR1 SGHTA and CDR2 FQGNSA. This CDR3 is CASSLSGPEGYYNEQFF. CDR3 in DNA: TGTGCCAGCAGTTTAAGCGGCCCCGAGGGATACTACAATGAGCAGTTCTTC.

V and J are TRBV19 and TRBJ1-2; unclear D gene. Germline lookup yields CDR1 LNHDA and CDR2 SQIVND (reference sequence). The CDR3 is made up of 11 amino acids. Deletions cut 5 bases from V and 7 bases from J, with 8 bases between. The CDR3 region is CASSVAGGYTF. The CDR3 nucleotides are TGTGCCAGTAGTGTAGCCGGTGGCTACACCTTC. The variable domain in full, completed from reference TRBV19 and TRBJ1-2, reads DGGITQSPKYLFRKEGQNVTLSCEQNLNHDAMYWYRQDPGQGLRLIYYSQIVNDFQKGDIAEGYSVSREKKESFPLTVTSAQKNPTAFYLCASSVAGGYTFGSGTRLTVV.

The chain carries TRBV29-1 and TRBJ2-3; D is unclear. V was pared by 2 bases and J by 2 bases, with 8 bases between. This CDR3 spans 13 amino acids. CDR1 is SQVTM, CDR2 ANQGSEA, per germline. This CDR3 reads CSVEYRNTDTQYF. The CDR3, as DNA: TGCAGCGTTGAATACCGTAACACAGATACGCAGTATTTT.

The chain carries TRBV9 and TRBJ1-1, with D perhaps TRBD1 (5 bases). Trimming pared 4 bases from V and 5 bases from J, leaving 21 bases between. Germline V gene sequence: CDR1 SGDLS, CDR2 YYNGEE. This CDR3 is built from 16 residues. DNA of the CDR3: TGTGCCAGCAGCCCCCGCGCAGGGTCCCCCGGGACTGAAGCTTTCTTT. Translated: CASSPRAGSPGTEAFF.

The V gene is TRBV11-2, the J gene TRBJ1-1; a weak D match, TRBD1 (5 bases). Germline V lookup: CDR1 SGHAT, CDR2 FQNNGV. This CDR3 contains 14 residues. Between the trimmed V and J ends, which lost 1 base and 7 bases, there was a span of 13 bases. CDR3 coding DNA: TGTGCCAGCAGCTTAGTGCAGGGAGAAGTTGAAGCTTTCTTT. Its translation: CASSLVQGEVEAFF.

This chain joins TRBV4-2 and TRBJ2-1; D is undetermined. The CDR3 totals 16 residues. Germline V CDR1 and CDR2: LGHNA, YNFKEQ. V dropped 1 base and J dropped 2 bases, with 12 bases sitting between them. In DNA form, the CDR3 reads TGTGCCAGCAGCCAAGTTTTGGCAGTGACCTACAATGAGCAGTTCTTC. It yields the protein CASSQVLAVTYNEQFF.

The chain is built from TRBV5-4 and TRBJ2-7; TRBD2 is a possible D gene (6 bases). Per the germline V gene, CDR1 is SGHNT and CDR2 is YYREEE (reference sequence). V gave up 4 bases and J gave up 6 bases, with 17 bases separating them. The length of the CDR3 is 14 residues. CDR3 residues: CASSIRELAGEQYF. In DNA, the CDR3 is TGTGCCAGCAGCATACGGGAGCTGGCTGGCGAGCAGTACTTC.

V usage is TRBV18 and J usage is TRBJ2-5, with 7 bases aligning to TRBD1. Trimming at V came to 3 bases and at J to 4 bases, leaving 5 bases not matched to a gene. The germline V gene has CDR1 KGHSH and CDR2 LQKENI. The CDR3 contains 14 residues. The CDR3 DNA reads TGTGCCAGCTCACCGTCGACAGGGTCAGAGACCCAGTACTTC. As protein: CASSPSTGSETQYF.

The CDR3 loop reads CASSPSMAGRSYEQYF. In DNA form, the CDR3 reads TGTGCCAGCAGCCCCTCGATGGCGGGACGGAGCTACGAGCAGTACTTC. The V and J genes are TRBV11-3 and TRBJ2-7; a weak D match, TRBD2 (6 bases). V lost 5 bases to trimming and J lost 3 bases, with 20 bases between them. Germline-derived CDR1 and CDR2 are SGHNT and YENEEA. The CDR3 spans 16 residues.

The chain carries TRBV6-6 and TRBJ1-2; D remains unclear. The CDR3 covers 15 residues. CDR1 and CDR2 (germline): MNHNY, SVGAGI (reference sequence). Trimming took off 0 bases at V and 2 bases at J, with 10 bases between the two ends. The CDR3 nucleotides read TGTGCCAGCAGTTACTCGAGAGCGGTCAACTATGGCTACACCTTC. Its protein product is CASSYSRAVNYGYTF.

The chain combines TRBV5-1 with TRBJ2-3; the D is unclear. The CDR3 runs to 16 residues. Germline CDR1 and CDR2: SGHRS and YFSETQ. V was shortened by 2 bases and J by 1 base, with 14 bases between the two germline ends. This CDR3 reads CASSLLVSSGTDTQYF. DNA for the CDR3: TGCGCCAGCAGCTTATTGGTTAGCTCGGGCACAGATACGCAGTATTTT.

V and J are TRBV5-8 and TRBJ2-2, with D possibly being TRBD1 (6 bases). The CDR3 consists of 13 residues. Germline values: CDR1 SGHTS, CDR2 YDEGEE. V lost 9 bases and J lost 1, with 10 bases in between. The CDR3 spells CATLDRNTGELFF. The CDR3, as DNA: TGTGCCACCCTGGACAGGAACACCGGGGAGCTGTTTTTT.

The J gene is TRBJ1-2, the V gene TRBV6-1, with D possibly matching TRBD1 (5 bases). Germline V gene lookup returns CDR1 MNHNS and CDR2 SASEGT. The ends were cut back, 3 bases at V and 4 bases at J, with 9 bases in the middle. The CDR3 consists of 13 residues. For the CDR3, the DNA is TGTGCCAGCAGTGATCGGGGGGGCTATGGCTACACCTTC. Encoded protein: CASSDRGGYGYTF.

The chain joins TRBV11-2 to TRBJ1-1; TRBD1 is a possible D gene (5 bases). This CDR3 is 14 amino acids long. Germline-derived CDR1 and CDR2 are SGHAT and FQNNGV. Between the trimmed V and J ends, which lost 5 bases and 5 bases, there was a span of 15 bases. CDR3 DNA sequence: TGTGCCAGCAGCCGCTTAACGTCAGGGACTGAAGCTTTCTTT. It is translated as CASSRLTSGTEAFF.

V gene TRBV7-9 combines with J gene TRBJ2-7; 10 bases fit TRBD1. Germline loops: CDR1 SEHNR, CDR2 FQNEAQ (reference sequence). With 5 bases clipped from V and 6 bases from J, the junction kept 7 bases outside the gene matches. The CDR3 is 14 amino acids. Written as DNA, the CDR3 is TGTGCCAGCAGCCCCATTTGGGACAGGGGCGAGCAGTACTTC. It encodes CASSPIWDRGEQYF.

The chain carries TRBV5-1 and TRBJ2-1; TRBD1 matches at 8 bases. Germline V gene lookup returns CDR1 SGHRS and CDR2 YFSETQ. This CDR3 region has 15 residues. The V segment lost 3 bases and the J segment 2 bases; nucleotides outside the gene matches: 4. CDR3 nucleotides: TGCGCCAGCAGCTATCGACAGGGGACCTACAATGAGCAGTTCTTC. It specifies CASSYRQGTYNEQFF.

The gene calls are TRBV30 and TRBJ2-7; 7 bases are a match to TRBD2. The CDR3 consists of 14 residues. The junction had 8 bases not matched to a gene; V was cut back by 2 bases and J by 4 bases. Germline V lookup: CDR1 GTSNPN, CDR2 SVGIG (reference sequence). The CDR3 here is CAWSSWEGGYEQYV. The CDR3, as DNA: TGTGCCTGGAGTTCCTGGGAGGGAGGGTACGAGCAGTACGTC.

The chain recombines TRBV11-3 with TRBJ2-1; possible D gene TRBD1, 6 bases. The CDR3 is 15 amino acids. V lost 5 bases and J 0 bases, leaving 11 bases between the germline ends. Per the germline V gene, CDR1 is SGHNT and CDR2 is YENEEA. CDR3 DNA: TGTGCCAGCAGCATTGGACAGAGCTCCTACAATGAGCAGTTCTTC. Translation: CASSIGQSSYNEQFF.

This clone was seen once. The chain joins TRBV29-1 to TRBJ2-7; 10 bases are a match to TRBD1. The trim removed 5 bases at V and 6 bases at J, leaving 16 bases unmatched. Germline V gene data show CDR1 as SQVTM and CDR2 as ANQGSEA. The CDR3 is 16 amino acids. The CDR3 here is CSVSGTGVWLVGEQYF. The CDR3 nucleotides read TGCAGCGTTTCCGGGACAGGGGTCTGGCTTGTAGGCGAGCAGTACTTC.

The CDR3 loop reads CASSLVDRGFSGANVLTF. The CDR3 region has the DNA TGTGCCAGCAGCTTAGTGGATCGTGGCTTCTCTGGGGCCAACGTCCTGACTTTC. This chain joins TRBV7-8 and TRBJ2-6; D is unclear. The CDR3 length is 18 residues. V lost 1 base and J lost 0, with 13 bases in between. CDR1 is SGHVS, CDR2 FQNEAQ, per germline.

This sequence joins TRBV7-2 and TRBJ1-4, with 8 bases lining up with TRBD1. Germline lookup yields CDR1 SGHTA and CDR2 FQGNSA. There are 16 residues in the CDR3. The ends lost 1 base at V and 7 bases at J; junction bases unmatched: 8. CDR3 sequence (DNA): TGTGCCAGCAGCTTAGGTCCAGGGGGCGAAAGTGAAAAACTGTTTTTT. Its protein is CASSLGPGGESEKLFF.